Listed below are T cell receptor beta chains from one sample, sequenced in a study of cytomegalovirus exposure and HLA in healthy donors. The data were produced by immunoSEQ multiplex PCR, yet TCRdb's version contains in-frame clones alone and is incomplete. The sample contains 150,000 to 200,000 clones, 77% of which appear only once. The source material was PBMCs. The receptors shown here come from a woman between 40 and 50 years old in good health and CMV-seropositive. Each CDR3 is given with its conserved first and last residue. The D gene is left open where the match is weak. Clone sizes are given selectively: once, few, many, or a class where the clone is expanded.

CDR3	DNA	size	V	J	D
CASSPSRETQYF	TGTGCCAGCAGCCCCTCCCGGGAGACCCAGTACTTC	-	TRBV7-9	TRBJ2-5	-
CASSPRLPDFSYGYTF	TGTGCCAGCTCACCACGACTTCCCGATTTCAGCTATGGCTACACCTTC	-	TRBV18	TRBJ1-2	-
CASSQEGQYNSPLHF	TGCGCCAGCAGCCAAGAGGGGCAGTATAATTCACCCCTCCACTTT	-	TRBV4-1	TRBJ1-6	-
CASSVNSLTGELFF	TGTGCCAGCAGCGTAAACAGTCTCACCGGGGAGCTGTTTTTT	-	TRBV9	TRBJ2-2	-
CASSSTRQGEGYTF	TGTGCCAGCAGTTCCACGAGACAGGGGGAAGGCTACACCTTC	-	TRBV28	TRBJ1-2	TRBD1
CATSREPSYEQYF	TGTGCCACCAGCAGAGAGCCCTCCTACGAGCAGTACTTC	-	TRBV15	TRBJ2-7	-
CASAGVTTRVGPDTQYF	TGTGCCAGCGCGGGAGTAACGACCCGAGTCGGGCCAGATACGCAGTATTTT	-	TRBV2	TRBJ2-3	TRBD2
CASSVRGNEQYF	TGTGCCAGCAGCGTCAGGGGGAACGAGCAGTACTTC	few	TRBV2	TRBJ2-7	TRBD1
CASSFGGTNTEAFF	TGCGCCAGCAGCTTCGGCGGGACCAACACTGAAGCTTTCTTT	-	TRBV5-1	TRBJ1-1	-
CASSLGLAGPKQYF	TGCGCCAGCAGCTTGGGACTAGCGGGGCCTAAGCAGTACTTC	once	TRBV5-1	TRBJ2-7	TRBD2
CAWSLNTYEQYF	TGTGCCTGGAGTCTTAATACTTACGAGCAGTACTTC	few	TRBV30	TRBJ2-7	-
CATRNIGRTNEKLFF	TGTGCCACCCGCAATATTGGGCGAACTAATGAAAAACTGTTTTTT	-	TRBV15	TRBJ1-4	-
CAISESQVSGANVLTF	TGTGCCATCAGTGAGTCTCAGGTCTCTGGGGCCAACGTCCTGACTTTC	-	TRBV10-3	TRBJ2-6	-
CASSSPTSGSTDTQYF	TGTGCCAGCAGCTCCCCGACTAGCGGGAGCACAGATACGCAGTATTTT	-	TRBV7-2	TRBJ2-3	TRBD2
CASSLGVDSTNEKLFF	TGCGCCAGCAGTTTGGGGGTAGACAGCACTAATGAAAAACTGTTTTTT	few	TRBV5-1	TRBJ1-4	-
CASSDVGRGEQYF	TGTGCCAGCAGCGATGTCGGACGGGGGGAGCAGTACTTC	-	TRBV14	TRBJ2-7	-